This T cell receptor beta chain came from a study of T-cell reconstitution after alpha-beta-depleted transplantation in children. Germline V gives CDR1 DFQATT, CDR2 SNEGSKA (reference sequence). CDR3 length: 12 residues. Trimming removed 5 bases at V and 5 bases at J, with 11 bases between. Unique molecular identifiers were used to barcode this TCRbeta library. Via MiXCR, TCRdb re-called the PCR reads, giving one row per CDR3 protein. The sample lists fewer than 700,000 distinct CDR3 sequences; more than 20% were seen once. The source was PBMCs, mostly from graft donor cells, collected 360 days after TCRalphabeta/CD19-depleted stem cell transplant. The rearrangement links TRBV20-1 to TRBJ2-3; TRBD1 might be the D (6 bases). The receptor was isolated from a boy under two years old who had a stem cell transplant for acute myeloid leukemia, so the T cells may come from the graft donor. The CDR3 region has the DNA TGCAGTGCTCACTTAGGGGGAGATACGCAGTATTTT. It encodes CSAHLGGDTQYF.